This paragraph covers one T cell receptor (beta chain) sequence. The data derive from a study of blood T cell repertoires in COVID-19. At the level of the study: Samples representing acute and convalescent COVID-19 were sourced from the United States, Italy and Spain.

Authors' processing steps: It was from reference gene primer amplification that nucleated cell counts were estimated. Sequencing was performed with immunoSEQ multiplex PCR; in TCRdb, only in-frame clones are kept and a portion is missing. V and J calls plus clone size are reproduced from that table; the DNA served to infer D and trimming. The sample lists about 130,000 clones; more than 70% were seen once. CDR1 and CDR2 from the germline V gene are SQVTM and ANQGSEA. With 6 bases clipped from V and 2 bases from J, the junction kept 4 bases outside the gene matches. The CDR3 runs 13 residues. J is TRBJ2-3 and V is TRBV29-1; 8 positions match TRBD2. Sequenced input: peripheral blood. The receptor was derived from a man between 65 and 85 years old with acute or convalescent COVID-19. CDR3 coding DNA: TGCAGCGTACTAGCGGCAAACACAGATACGCAGTATTTT. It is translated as CSVLAANTDTQYF.